This TCR beta chain comes out of a study of T-cell reconstitution after alpha-beta-depleted transplantation in children. This clonotype was observed many times. This CDR3 spans 14 amino acids. V dropped 2 bases and J dropped 4; count of bases not matched to a gene: 4. CDR1 and CDR2 from the germline V gene are MNHEY and SVGEGT. The library targeted TCRbeta and was prepared with unique molecular identifiers. TCRdb itself ran the PCR reads through MiXCR, one entry per CDR3 protein. Of about 200,000 distinct CDR3 sequences in the sample, roughly 6.3% were seen once. The source was PBMCs, collected before TCRalphabeta/CD19-depleted stem cell transplant. The sequence derives from a girl in the first two years of life with combined immunodeficiency, due to receive a stem cell transplant. The chain is built from TRBV6-2 or TRBV6-3 and TRBJ1-1, with 7 nucleotides matching TRBD1. This CDR3 reads CASSYQEGATEAFF. CDR3 sequence (DNA): TGTGCCAGCAGTTACCAAGAGGGGGCCACTGAAGCTTTCTTT.